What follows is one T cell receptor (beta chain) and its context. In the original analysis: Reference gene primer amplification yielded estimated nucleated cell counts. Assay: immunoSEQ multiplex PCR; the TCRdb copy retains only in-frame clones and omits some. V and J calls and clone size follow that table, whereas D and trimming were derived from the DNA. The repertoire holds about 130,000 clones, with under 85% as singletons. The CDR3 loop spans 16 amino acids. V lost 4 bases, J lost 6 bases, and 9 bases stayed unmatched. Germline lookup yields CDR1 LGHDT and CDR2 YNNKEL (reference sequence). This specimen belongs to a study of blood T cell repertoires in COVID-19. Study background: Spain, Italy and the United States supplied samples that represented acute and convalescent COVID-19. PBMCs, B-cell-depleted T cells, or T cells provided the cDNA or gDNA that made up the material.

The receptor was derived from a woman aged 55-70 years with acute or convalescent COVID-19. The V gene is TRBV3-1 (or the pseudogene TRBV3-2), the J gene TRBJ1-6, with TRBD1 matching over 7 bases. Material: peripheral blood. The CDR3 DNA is TGTGCCAGCAGCCGTCAGGGGGGCAGAAGTAATTCACCCCTCCACTTT. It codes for CASSRQGGRSNSPLHF.